The source of this TCR beta chain is a study of cytotoxic CD8 clonotypes in ibrutinib-treated CLL. This clone was recorded a few times. Measured with immunoSEQ multiplex PCR; TCRdb has only the in-frame clones, and not every one. This table holds about 50,000 clones, about 50% found once. V was clipped by 6 bases and J by 10 bases, with 19 bases between them. Germline V lookup: CDR1 LNHDA, CDR2 SQIVND (reference sequence). CDR3 length: 14 residues. This TCR was sampled from a human donor with chronic lymphocytic leukemia. The starting material was PBMCs, obtained after 24 months of ibrutinib treatment. The V and J genes are TRBV19 and TRBJ2-1; either TRBD1 or TRBD2 may supply D (5 bases each). CDR3 nucleotides: TGTGCCAGTAGGGGATCGAGCGGTTCAGGGGAGCAGTTCTTC. Amino acids: CASRGSSGSGEQFF.